This is a list of T cell receptor beta chains from one sample in a study of shared clonotypes between healthy human individuals. Libraries were prepared by immunoSEQ multiplex PCR; TCRdb keeps only in-frame clonotypes and omits some of them. This sample carries millions of clones, more than 80% of them seen once, and the ten largest clones take over 0.12%. Sequencing input: naive CD4+ T cells sorted from blood. Receptors originate from a man aged 18 to 29 in good health. Each CDR3 is given with its conserved first and last residue.

v_call,j_call,cdr3_aa
TRBV27,TRBJ2-2,CASRGSGSTGELFF
TRBV6-5,TRBJ2-1,CASSSGTANYNEQFF
TRBV2,TRBJ1-2,CASSESSRVYGYTF
TRBV18,TRBJ2-5,CASSPEPNGAQYF
TRBV29-1,TRBJ2-3,CSVAGDSNTDTQYF
TRBV6-1,TRBJ2-2,CASSPQEGNTGELFF
TRBV13,TRBJ1-6,CASSLAGAGSPLHF
TRBV10-3,TRBJ1-4,CAARGGAPEKLFF
TRBV9,TRBJ1-3,CASSVEGSNTIYF
TRBV6-6,TRBJ2-1,CASRRTGDDNEQFF
TRBV2,TRBJ2-2,CASSPRTSGSGSTGELFF
TRBV28,TRBJ2-4,CASSSSGQGKNIQYF
TRBV7-3,TRBJ2-7,CASSPGQGRYEQYF
TRBV6-1,TRBJ2-7,CALLEQGMPYEQYF
TRBV5-1,TRBJ2-3,CASSLPSGGDTDTQYF
TRBV19,TRBJ1-5,CASSIGAGDQPQHF
TRBV28,TRBJ1-5,CASSPSGQGPQPQHF
TRBV27,TRBJ2-3,CASSLKDRGQDTQYF
TRBV6-6,TRBJ1-5,CASSSGQLSNQPQHF
TRBV6-1,TRBJ2-7,CASGLGQGDYEQYF
TRBV7-2,TRBJ1-5,CASSLGGGQPQHF
TRBV28,TRBJ2-3,CASRLYGSSKGTDTQYF
TRBV2,TRBJ2-7,CASSTYIAYEQYF
TRBV6-5,TRBJ2-7,CASSYGQEQYF
TRBV25-1,TRBJ1-1,CASSASAGENTEAFF
TRBV18,TRBJ1-3,CASSPIPPGNSGNTIYF
TRBV19,TRBJ1-1,CASIVTGGKGAFF
TRBV6-6,TRBJ1-3,CASSYSGWASGNTIYF
TRBV4-1,TRBJ1-3,CASSQERASRNTIYF
TRBV5-1,TRBJ2-5,CASSFAGGGIQETQYF
TRBV19,TRBJ2-2,CASSIQGTGELFF
TRBV6-1,TRBJ1-1,CASRNKQGEEAFF
TRBV5-6,TRBJ2-6,CASSLAVLSGANVLTF
TRBV6-5,TRBJ2-7,CASRTQGETYEQYF
TRBV7-2,TRBJ2-7,CASSLRSQGVGSNEQYF
TRBV2,TRBJ2-7,CASSDLGQGRYEQYF
TRBV10-1,TRBJ2-7,CASSESGGTGFTQYF
TRBV5-6,TRBJ1-6,CASSFREGSPLHF
TRBV14,TRBJ1-6,CASSQVVGFSYNSPLHF
TRBV11-2,TRBJ1-4,CASSPKTRGEKLFF
TRBV6-5,TRBJ1-2,CASSYSAWGQSGYTF
TRBV6-5,TRBJ1-5,CASSYATNQPQHF